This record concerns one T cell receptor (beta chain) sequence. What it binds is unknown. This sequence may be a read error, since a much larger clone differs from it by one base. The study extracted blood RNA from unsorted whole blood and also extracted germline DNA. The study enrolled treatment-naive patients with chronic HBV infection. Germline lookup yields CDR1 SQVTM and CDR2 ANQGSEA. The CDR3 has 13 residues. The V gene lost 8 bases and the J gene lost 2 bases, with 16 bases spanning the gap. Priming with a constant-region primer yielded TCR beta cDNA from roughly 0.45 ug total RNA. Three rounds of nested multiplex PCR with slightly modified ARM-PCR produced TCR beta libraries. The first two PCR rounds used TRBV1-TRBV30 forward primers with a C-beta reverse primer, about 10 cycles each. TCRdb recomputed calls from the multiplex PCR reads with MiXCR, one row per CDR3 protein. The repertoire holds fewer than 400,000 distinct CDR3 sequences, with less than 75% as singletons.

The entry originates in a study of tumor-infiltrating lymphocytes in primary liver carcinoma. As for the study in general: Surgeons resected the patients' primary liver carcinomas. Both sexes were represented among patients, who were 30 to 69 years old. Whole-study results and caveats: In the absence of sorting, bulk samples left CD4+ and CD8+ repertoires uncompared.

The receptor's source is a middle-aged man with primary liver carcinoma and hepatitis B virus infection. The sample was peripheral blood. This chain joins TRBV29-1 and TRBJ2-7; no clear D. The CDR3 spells CSPLPAEAYEQYF. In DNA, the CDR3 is TGCAGCCCACTACCCGCGGAAGCCTACGAGCAGTACTTC.